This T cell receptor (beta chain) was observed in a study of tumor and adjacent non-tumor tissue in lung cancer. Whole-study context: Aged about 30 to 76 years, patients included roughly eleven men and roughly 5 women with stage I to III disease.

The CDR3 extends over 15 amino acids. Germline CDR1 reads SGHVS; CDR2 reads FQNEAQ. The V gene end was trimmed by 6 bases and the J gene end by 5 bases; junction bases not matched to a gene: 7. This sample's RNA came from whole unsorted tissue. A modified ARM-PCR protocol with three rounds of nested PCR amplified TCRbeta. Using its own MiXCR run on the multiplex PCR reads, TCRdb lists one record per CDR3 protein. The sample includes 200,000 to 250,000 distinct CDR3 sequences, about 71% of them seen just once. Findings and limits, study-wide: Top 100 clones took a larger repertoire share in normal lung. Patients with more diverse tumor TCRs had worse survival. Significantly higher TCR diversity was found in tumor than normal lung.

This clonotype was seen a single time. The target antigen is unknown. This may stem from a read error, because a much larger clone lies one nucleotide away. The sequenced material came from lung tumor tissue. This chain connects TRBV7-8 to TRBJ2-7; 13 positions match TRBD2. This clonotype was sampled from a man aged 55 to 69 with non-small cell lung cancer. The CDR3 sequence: CASRPQLAGGNEQYF. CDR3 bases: TGTGCCAGCAGGCCCCAACTAGCGGGAGGGAACGAGCAGTACTTC.